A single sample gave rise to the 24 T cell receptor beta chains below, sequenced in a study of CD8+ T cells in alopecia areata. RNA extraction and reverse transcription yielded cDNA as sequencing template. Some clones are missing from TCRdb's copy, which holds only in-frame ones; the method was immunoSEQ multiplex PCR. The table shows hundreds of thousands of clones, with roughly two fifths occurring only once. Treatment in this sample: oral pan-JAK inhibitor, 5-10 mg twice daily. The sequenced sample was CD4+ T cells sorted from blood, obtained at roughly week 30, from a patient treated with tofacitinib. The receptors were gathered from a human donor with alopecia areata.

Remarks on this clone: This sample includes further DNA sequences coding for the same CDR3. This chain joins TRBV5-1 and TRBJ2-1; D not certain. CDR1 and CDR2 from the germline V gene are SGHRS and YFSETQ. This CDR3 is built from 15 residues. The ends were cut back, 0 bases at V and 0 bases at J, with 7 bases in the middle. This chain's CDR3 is CASSLGGSSYNEQFF. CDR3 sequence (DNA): TGCGCCAGCAGCTTGGGGGGATCCTCCTACAATGAGCAGTTCTTC.

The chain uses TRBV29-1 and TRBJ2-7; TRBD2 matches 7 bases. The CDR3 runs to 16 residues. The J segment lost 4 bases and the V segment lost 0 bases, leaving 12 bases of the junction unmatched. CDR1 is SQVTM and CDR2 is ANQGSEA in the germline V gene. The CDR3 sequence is CSVEDRKAGARYEQYF. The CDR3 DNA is TGCAGCGTTGAAGATCGAAAGGCGGGAGCTAGGTACGAGCAGTACTTC.

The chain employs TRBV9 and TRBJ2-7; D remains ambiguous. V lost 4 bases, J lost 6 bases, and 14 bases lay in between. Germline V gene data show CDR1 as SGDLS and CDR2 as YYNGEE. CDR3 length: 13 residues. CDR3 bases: TGTGCCAGCAGCCCAGACACGGTTGGCGAGCAGTACTTC. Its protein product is CASSPDTVGEQYF.

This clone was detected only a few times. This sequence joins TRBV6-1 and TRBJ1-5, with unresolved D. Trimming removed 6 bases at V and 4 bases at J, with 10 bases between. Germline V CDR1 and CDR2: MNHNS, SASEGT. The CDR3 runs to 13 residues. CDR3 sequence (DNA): TGTGCCAGCAGGCCGACCCTAAATCAGCCCCAGCATTTT. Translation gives CASRPTLNQPQHF.

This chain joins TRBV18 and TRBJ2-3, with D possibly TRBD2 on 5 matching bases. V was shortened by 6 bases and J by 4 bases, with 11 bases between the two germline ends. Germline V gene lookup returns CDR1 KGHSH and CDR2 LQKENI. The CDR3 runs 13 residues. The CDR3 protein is CASSELEADTQYF. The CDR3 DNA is TGTGCCAGCTCGGAACTGGAGGCAGATACGCAGTATTTT.

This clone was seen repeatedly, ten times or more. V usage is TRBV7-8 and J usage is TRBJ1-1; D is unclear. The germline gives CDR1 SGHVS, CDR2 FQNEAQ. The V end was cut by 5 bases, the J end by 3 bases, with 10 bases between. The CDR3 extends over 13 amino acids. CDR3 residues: CASSRRSDTEAFF. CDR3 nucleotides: TGTGCCAGCAGCCGCCGGTCGGACACTGAAGCTTTCTTT.

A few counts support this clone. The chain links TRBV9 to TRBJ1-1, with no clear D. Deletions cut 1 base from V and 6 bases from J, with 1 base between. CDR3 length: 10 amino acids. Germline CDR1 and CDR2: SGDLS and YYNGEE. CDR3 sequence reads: CASSVSEAFF. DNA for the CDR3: TGTGCCAGCAGCGTATCTGAAGCTTTCTTT.

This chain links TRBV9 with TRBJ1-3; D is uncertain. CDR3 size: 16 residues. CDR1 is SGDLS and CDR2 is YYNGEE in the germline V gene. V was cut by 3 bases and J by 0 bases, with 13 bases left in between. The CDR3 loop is CASSATGSHSGNTIYF. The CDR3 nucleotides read TGTGCCAGCAGCGCCACGGGCAGCCACTCTGGAAACACCATATATTTT.

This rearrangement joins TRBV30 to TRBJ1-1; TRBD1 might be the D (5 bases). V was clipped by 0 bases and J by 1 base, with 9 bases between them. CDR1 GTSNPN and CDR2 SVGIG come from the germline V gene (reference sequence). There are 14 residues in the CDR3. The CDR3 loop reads CAWSVQAANTEAFF. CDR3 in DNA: TGTGCCTGGAGTGTACAGGCCGCGAACACTGAAGCTTTCTTT.

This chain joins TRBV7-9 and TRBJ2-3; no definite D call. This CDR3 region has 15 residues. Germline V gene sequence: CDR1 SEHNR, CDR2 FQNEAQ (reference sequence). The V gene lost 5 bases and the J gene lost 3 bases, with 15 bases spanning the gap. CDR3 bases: TGTGCCAGCAGCCGCGGTGGCAGGACGACAGATACGCAGTATTTT. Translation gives CASSRGGRTTDTQYF.

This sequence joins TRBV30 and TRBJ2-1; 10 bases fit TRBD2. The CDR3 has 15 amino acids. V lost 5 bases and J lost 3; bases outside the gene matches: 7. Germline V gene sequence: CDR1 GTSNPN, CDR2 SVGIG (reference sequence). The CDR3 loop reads CAWGLAGALYNEQFF. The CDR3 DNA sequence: TGTGCCTGGGGGCTAGCGGGAGCGCTCTACAATGAGCAGTTCTTC.

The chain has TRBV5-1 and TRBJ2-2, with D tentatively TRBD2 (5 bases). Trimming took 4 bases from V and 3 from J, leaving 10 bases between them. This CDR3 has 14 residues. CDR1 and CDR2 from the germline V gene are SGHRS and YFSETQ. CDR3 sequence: CASSTAGDTGELFF. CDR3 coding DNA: TGCGCCAGCAGCACCGCGGGTGACACCGGGGAGCTGTTTTTT.

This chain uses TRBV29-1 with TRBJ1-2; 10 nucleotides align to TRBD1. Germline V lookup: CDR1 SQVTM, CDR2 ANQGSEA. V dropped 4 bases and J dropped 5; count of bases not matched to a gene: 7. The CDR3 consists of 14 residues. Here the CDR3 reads CSVGRGTGEYGYTF. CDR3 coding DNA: TGCAGCGTTGGCCGGGGGACAGGGGAGTATGGCTACACCTTC.

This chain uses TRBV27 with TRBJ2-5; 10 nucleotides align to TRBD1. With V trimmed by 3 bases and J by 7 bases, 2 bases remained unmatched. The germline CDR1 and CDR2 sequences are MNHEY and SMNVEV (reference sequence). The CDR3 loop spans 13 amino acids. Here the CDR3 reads CASSFGQGGTQYF. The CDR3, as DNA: TGTGCCAGCAGTTTCGGACAGGGGGGGACCCAGTACTTC.

The CDR3 sequence is CASSQTRNEQFF. Here the CDR3 DNA reads TGTGCCAGCAGCCAGACCCGCAATGAGCAGTTCTTC. This chain joins TRBV14 and TRBJ2-1; D uncertain. Trimming took 3 bases from V and 6 from J, leaving 6 bases between them. Germline assignment: CDR1 SGHDN and CDR2 FVKESK. The CDR3 has 12 amino acids.

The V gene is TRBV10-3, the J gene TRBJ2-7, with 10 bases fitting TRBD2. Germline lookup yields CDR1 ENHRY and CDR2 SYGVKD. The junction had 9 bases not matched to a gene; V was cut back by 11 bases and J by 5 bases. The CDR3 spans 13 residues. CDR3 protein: CAVLAGILDEQYF. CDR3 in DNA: TGTGCCGTACTAGCGGGGATATTAGACGAGCAGTACTTC.

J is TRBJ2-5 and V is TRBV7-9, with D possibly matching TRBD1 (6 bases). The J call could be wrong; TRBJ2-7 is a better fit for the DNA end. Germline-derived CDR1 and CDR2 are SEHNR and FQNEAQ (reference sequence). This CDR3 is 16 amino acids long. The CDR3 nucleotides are TGTGCCAGCAGCGGAAGATGGGGGCGCAGTGACTACGAGCAGTACTTC. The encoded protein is CASSGRWGRSDYEQYF.

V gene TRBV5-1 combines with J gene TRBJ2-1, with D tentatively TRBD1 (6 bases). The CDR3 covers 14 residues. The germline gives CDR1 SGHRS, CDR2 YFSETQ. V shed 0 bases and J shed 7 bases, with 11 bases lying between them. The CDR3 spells CASSLDRERNEQFF. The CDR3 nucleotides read TGCGCCAGCAGCTTGGACAGGGAGCGAAATGAGCAGTTCTTC.

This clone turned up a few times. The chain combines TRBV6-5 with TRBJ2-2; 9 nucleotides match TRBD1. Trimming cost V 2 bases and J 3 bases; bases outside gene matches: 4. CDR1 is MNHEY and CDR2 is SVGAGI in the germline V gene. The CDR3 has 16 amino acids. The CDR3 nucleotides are TGTGCCAGCAGTTACGGAGGGACAGGGCACACCGGGGAGCTGTTTTTT. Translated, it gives CASSYGGTGHTGELFF.

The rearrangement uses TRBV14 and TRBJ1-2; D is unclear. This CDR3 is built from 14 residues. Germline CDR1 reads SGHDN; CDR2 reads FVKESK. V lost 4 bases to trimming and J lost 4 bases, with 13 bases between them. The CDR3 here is CASSRRGFGYGYTF. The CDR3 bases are TGTGCCAGCAGCCGCCGCGGGTTTGGCTATGGCTACACCTTC.

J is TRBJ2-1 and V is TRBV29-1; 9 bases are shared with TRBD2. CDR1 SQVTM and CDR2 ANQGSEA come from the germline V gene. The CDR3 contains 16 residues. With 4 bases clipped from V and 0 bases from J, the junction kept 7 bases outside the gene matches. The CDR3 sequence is CSVVPSGRSSYNEQFF. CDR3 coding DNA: TGCAGCGTTGTTCCGAGCGGGAGGAGCTCCTACAATGAGCAGTTCTTC.

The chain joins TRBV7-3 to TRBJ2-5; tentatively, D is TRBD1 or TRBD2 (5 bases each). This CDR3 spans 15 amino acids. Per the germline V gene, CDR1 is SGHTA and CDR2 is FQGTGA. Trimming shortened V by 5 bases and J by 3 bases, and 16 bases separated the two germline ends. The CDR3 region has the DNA TGTGCCAGCAGCGAATCCGGGACGGGGAAAGAGACCCAGTACTTC. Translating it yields CASSESGTGKETQYF.

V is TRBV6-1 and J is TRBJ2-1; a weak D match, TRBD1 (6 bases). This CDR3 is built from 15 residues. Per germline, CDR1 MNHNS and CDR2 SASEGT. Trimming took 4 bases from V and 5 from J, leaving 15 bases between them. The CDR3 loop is CASSAPGQANNEQFF. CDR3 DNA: TGTGCCAGCAGTGCCCCGGGACAAGCCAACAATGAGCAGTTCTTC.

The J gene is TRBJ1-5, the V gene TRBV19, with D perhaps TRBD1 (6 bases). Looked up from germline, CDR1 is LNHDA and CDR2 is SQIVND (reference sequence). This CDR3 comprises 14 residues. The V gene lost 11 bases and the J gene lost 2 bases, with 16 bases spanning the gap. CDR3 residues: CAGSVGGRNQPQHF. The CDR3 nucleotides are TGTGCCGGCAGTGTCGGGGGGCGCAATCAGCCCCAGCATTTT.